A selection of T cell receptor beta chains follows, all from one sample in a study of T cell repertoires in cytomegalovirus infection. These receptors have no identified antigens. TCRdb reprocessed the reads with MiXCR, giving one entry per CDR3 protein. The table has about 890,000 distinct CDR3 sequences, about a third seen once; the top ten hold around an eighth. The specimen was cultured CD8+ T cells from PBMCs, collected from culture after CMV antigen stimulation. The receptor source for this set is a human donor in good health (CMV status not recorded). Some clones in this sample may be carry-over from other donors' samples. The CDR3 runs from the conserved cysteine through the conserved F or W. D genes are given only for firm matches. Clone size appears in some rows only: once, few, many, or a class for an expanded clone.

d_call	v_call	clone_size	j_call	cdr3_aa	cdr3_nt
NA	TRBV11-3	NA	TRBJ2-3	CASSLGDTTDTQYF	TGTGCCAGCAGCTTAGGAGATACCACAGATACGCAGTATTTT
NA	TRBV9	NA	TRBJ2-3	CASSVDWGNTDTQYF	TGTGCCAGCAGCGTAGATTGGGGGAACACAGATACGCAGTATTTT
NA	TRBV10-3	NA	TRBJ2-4	CAIIKCGEETKNIQYF	TGTGCCATCATTAAATGTGGGGAAGAAACCAAAAACATTCAGTACTTC
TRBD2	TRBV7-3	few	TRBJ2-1	CASSLTATGGRNEQFF	TGTGCCAGCAGCTTAACGGCGACGGGGGGGCGAAATGAGCAGTTCTTC
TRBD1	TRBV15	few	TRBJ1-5	CATSRDGQGYQPQHF	TGTGCCACCAGCAGGGATGGACAGGGTTATCAGCCCCAGCATTTT
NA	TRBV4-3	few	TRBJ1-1	CASSQEGGFSTEAFF	TGCGCCAGCAGCCAAGAAGGGGGATTTAGCACTGAAGCTTTCTTT
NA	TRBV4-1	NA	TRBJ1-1	CASSQPSSTWAFF	TGCGCCAGCAGCCAACCCTCGAGCACCTGGGCTTTCTTT
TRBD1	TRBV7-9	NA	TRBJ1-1	CASSLGGQVLDTEAFF	TGTGCCAGCAGCTTAGGGGGACAGGTATTAGACACTGAAGCTTTCTTT
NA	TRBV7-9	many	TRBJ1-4	CASSPQGTNEKLFF	TGTGCCAGCAGCCCTCAGGGTACTAATGAAAAACTGTTTTTT
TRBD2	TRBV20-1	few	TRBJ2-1	CSARKVAGGPYNEQFF	TGCAGTGCTAGAAAGGTGGCGGGGGGGCCCTACAATGAGCAGTTCTTC
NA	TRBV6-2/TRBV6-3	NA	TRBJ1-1	CASSYSYTHTEAFF	TGTGCCAGCAGTTACTCCTATACCCACACTGAAGCTTTCTTT
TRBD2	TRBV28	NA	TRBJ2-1	CASSFGDSGGNEQFF	TGTGCCAGCAGTTTTGGAGACAGCGGGGGAAATGAGCAGTTCTTC
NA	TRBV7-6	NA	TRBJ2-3	CASSTSSGGTDTQYF	TGTGCCAGCAGCACCTCATCGGGGGGCACAGATACGCAGTATTTT
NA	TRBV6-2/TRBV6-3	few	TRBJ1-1	CASSYSRVAVNTEAFF	TGTGCCAGCAGTTACTCACGGGTCGCGGTGAACACTGAAGCTTTCTTT
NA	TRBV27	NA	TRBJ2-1	CASSLAHKGNEQFF	TGTGCCAGCAGTTTGGCCCATAAAGGGAATGAGCAGTTCTTC
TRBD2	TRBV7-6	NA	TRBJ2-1	CTSSLLAGAQNEQFF	TGTACCAGCAGCTTACTAGCGGGGGCACAAAATGAGCAGTTCTTC
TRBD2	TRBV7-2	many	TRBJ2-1	CASSLIAGGAYNEQFF	TGTGCCAGCAGCTTAATCGCGGGGGGGGCCTACAATGAGCAGTTCTTC
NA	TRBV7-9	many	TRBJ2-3	CASRPHRITDTQYF	TGTGCCAGCAGGCCCCACCGGATCACAGATACGCAGTATTTT
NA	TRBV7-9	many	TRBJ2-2	CASSLVSGSNTGELFF	TGTGCCAGCAGCTTAGTGTCGGGGTCGAACACCGGGGAGCTGTTTTTT
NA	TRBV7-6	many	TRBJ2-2	CASSLQGTRDTGELFF	TGTGCCAGCAGCTTACAGGGTACCAGGGACACCGGGGAGCTGTTTTTT
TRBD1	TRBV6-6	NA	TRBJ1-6	CASSWDRADSPLHF	TGTGCCAGCAGTTGGGACAGGGCTGATTCACCCCTCCACTTT
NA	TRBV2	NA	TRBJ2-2	CASSTGRMSAGELFF	TGTGCCAGCAGTACCGGACGGATGTCGGCCGGGGAGCTGTTTTTT